This T cell receptor beta chain derives from a study of blood T cell repertoires in COVID-19 (dated by TCRdb to between 2020 and 2021). Looking at the study overall: Samples covering the acute and convalescent phases of COVID-19 were provided by collaborators in the United States, Italy and Spain. The material from the prospective study consisted of cDNA or gDNA derived from T cells, B-cell-depleted T cells, or PBMCs. The samples were drawn from the first 160 participants of the ongoing ImmuneRACE study and from some 1,300 subjects provided by 6 global collaborators. The dataset comprised deeply sampled blood TCRbeta repertoires from subjects exposed to, actively infected with, or recovered from COVID-19. Where available, HLA class I and class II types were obtained from metadata supplied by the sample provider rather than from assay-based typing. The repertoires were released in a freely available public database intended as a resource for research on the immune response to SARS-CoV-2. A de-identified subject ID, COVID-19 status, age in years and sex were almost always included in the sample metadata.

Overall study outcomes, separate from this receptor: The amount of clinical and demographic metadata varied by source and participant and was provided uncurated.

The CDR3 starts with the cysteine, ends with the phenylalanine, and has 16 residues. CDR3 DNA is the only sequence kept; it has 48 bases, read in frame from the first base. Trimming at the junction amounts to 0 bases on V and 4 bases on J, and the germline ends lie 15 bases apart. CDR1 and CDR2, looked up from the germline V gene (reference sequence), are LNHDA and SQIVND. Participants in the prospective study were enrolled through a virtual design, were aged roughly 18 to 100 years, and lived in 24 United States geographic areas. To assign participants to cohorts, the prospective study relied on clinical history that participants themselves reported in a screening survey and a study questionnaire. Recovered participants in ImmuneRACE Cohort 3 were defined by two consecutive negative NP/OP PCR tests, clearance by a healthcare professional, or resolution of symptoms. In the prospective study, whole blood, serum and a nasopharyngeal or oropharyngeal swab were collected from each participant by mobile phlebotomists. Additional blood draws and questionnaires over an approximately 2-month period could optionally be provided by prospective study participants. Before DNA extraction, blood samples from the prospective study were shipped at room temperature or frozen.

Regarding this clone: This receptor's antigen is unknown. Base-call qualities are not available, and no considerably larger clone is one nucleotide away.

TCRbeta CDR3 regions were amplified from genomic DNA using the immunoSEQ Assay, a bias-controlled multiplex PCR. In the paper's pipeline: The number of nucleated cells in each sample was estimated from the amplification of reference gene primers within the assay. To quantify the absolute abundance of each unique TCRbeta CDR3 rearrangement, sequence reads were collapsed and filtered. For each sample, productive Simpson clonality was calculated as the square root of Simpson's diversity index across productive rearrangements. This is the immuneACCESS table as TCRdb keeps it, with only in-frame sequences that have V and J called. A part of the clones is gone; compared with another copy, unresolved V genes explain less than half, and the rest is unexplained. The V and J calls and the clone size are those of that table, but D and trimming were determined from the DNA. This sample holds 180,000 or so clones; approximately 80% were observed only once. The top ten clones comprise 10% to 15% of the sample.

The TCR was taken from a woman aged 55-69 years who had recovered from COVID-19. The chain links TRBV19 with TRBJ1-1, with a weak D call of TRBD1 (5 bases match). The sequenced sample consisted of PBMCs or T cells enriched from blood (not recorded which). The CDR3 corresponds to CASSIDLLGEGTEAFF. The DNA is TGTGCCAGTAGTATAGATCTATTGGGGGAGGGCACTGAAGCTTTCTTT.